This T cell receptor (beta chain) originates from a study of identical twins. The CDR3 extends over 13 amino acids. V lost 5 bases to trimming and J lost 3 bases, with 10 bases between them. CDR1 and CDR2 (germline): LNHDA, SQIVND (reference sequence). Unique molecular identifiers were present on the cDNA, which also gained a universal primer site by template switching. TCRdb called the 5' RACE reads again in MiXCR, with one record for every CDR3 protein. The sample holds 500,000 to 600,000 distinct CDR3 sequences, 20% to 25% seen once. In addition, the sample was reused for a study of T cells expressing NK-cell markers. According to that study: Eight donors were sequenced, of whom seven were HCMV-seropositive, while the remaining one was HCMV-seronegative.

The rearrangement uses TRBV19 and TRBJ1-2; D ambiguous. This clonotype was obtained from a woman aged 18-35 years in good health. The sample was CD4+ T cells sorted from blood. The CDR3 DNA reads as TGTGCCAGTAGTGATCGCGGGTACTATGGCTACACCTTC. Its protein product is CASSDRGYYGYTF.